These T cell receptor beta chains were read from a single sample in a study of patients and donors after allogeneic stem cell transplantation. TCRdb analysed the RT-PCR reads with MiXCR anew, one entry per CDR3 protein. The data hold roughly 200,000 distinct CDR3 sequences, with approximately 41% observed a single time. Material for sequencing was blood, either unsorted or a sorted T cell fraction (not recorded which). These receptors all come from a human donor who was either an allogeneic HSCT recipient or a stem cell or donor lymphocyte infusion donor (not recorded which). It is not recorded whose cells these are; they may come from a transplant donor. Each CDR3 is given with its conserved first and last residue. Each record gives: V gene, clone size, D gene, CDR3 length, J gene, CDR3 protein, CDR3 DNA. The D gene is left open where the match is weak. Size is stated for part of the rows, as once, few or many counts, or as a class when the clone is expanded.

V gene: TRBV7-6; clone size: .; D gene: .; CDR3 length: 16; J gene: TRBJ1-1; CDR3 protein: CASSSSRGALNTEAFF; CDR3 DNA: TGTGCCAGCAGCTCGTCACGAGGGGCCCTGAACACTGAAGCTTTCTTT
V gene: TRBV27; clone size: .; D gene: .; CDR3 length: 14; J gene: TRBJ2-1; CDR3 protein: CASSFRDFYNEQFF; CDR3 DNA: TGTGCCAGCAGTTTTAGGGACTTCTACAATGAGCAGTTCTTC
V gene: TRBV12-3/TRBV12-4; clone size: .; D gene: TRBD1; CDR3 length: 14; J gene: TRBJ1-2; CDR3 protein: CASSSQGDMVGYTF; CDR3 DNA: TGTGCCAGCAGTTCACAGGGGGACATGGTGGGCTACACCTTC
V gene: TRBV4-1; clone size: .; D gene: .; CDR3 length: 16; J gene: TRBJ2-7; CDR3 protein: CASSQGNLESSYEQYF; CDR3 DNA: TGCGCCAGCAGCCAAGGGAACTTGGAGAGCTCCTACGAGCAGTACTTC
V gene: TRBV29-1; clone size: few; D gene: .; CDR3 length: 11; J gene: TRBJ1-2; CDR3 protein: CSVEGVGGYTF; CDR3 DNA: TGCAGCGTCGAAGGGGTTGGTGGCTACACCTTC
V gene: TRBV24-1; clone size: .; D gene: TRBD1; CDR3 length: 15; J gene: TRBJ2-1; CDR3 protein: CATSVGDRAYNEQFF; CDR3 DNA: TGTGCCACCAGTGTCGGGGACAGGGCCTACAATGAGCAGTTCTTC
V gene: TRBV7-2; clone size: .; D gene: .; CDR3 length: 14; J gene: TRBJ2-2; CDR3 protein: CASSLRPDTGELFF; CDR3 DNA: TGTGCCAGCAGCTTAAGGCCCGACACCGGGGAGCTGTTTTTT
V gene: TRBV29-1; clone size: .; D gene: .; CDR3 length: 11; J gene: TRBJ2-1; CDR3 protein: CSAERYNVQFF; CDR3 DNA: TGCAGCGCTGAAAGGTACAATGTGCAGTTCTTC
V gene: TRBV7-3; clone size: few; D gene: .; CDR3 length: 15; J gene: TRBJ2-3; CDR3 protein: CASSSGYDGTDTQYF; CDR3 DNA: TGTGCCAGCAGCTCGGGGTATGATGGCACAGATACGCAGTATTTT
V gene: TRBV6-5; clone size: .; D gene: TRBD2; CDR3 length: 15; J gene: TRBJ2-3; CDR3 protein: CASSFQAGGTDTQYF; CDR3 DNA: TGTGCCAGCAGTTTTCAAGCGGGAGGAACAGATACGCAGTATTTT
V gene: TRBV12-3/TRBV12-4; clone size: .; D gene: TRBD1; CDR3 length: 14; J gene: TRBJ2-1; CDR3 protein: CASSPTGTYNEQFF; CDR3 DNA: TGTGCCAGCAGTCCGACAGGGACCTACAATGAGCAGTTCTTC
V gene: TRBV6-1; clone size: .; D gene: TRBD1; CDR3 length: 16; J gene: TRBJ1-5; CDR3 protein: CASSYYLDRDNQPQHF; CDR3 DNA: TGTGCCAGCAGCTATTACTTGGACAGGGACAATCAGCCCCAGCATTTT
V gene: TRBV12-3/TRBV12-4; clone size: .; D gene: .; CDR3 length: 10; J gene: TRBJ2-1; CDR3 protein: CASKTDEQFF; CDR3 DNA: TGTGCCAGCAAAACAGATGAGCAGTTCTTC
V gene: TRBV27; clone size: .; D gene: .; CDR3 length: 16; J gene: TRBJ2-5; CDR3 protein: CASSLSGTVRQETQYF; CDR3 DNA: TGTGCCAGCAGTTTATCCGGGACTGTACGGCAAGAGACCCAGTACTTC
V gene: TRBV18; clone size: .; D gene: TRBD1; CDR3 length: 15; J gene: TRBJ1-1; CDR3 protein: CASSLKRQGITEAFF; CDR3 DNA: TGTGCCAGCTCCCTAAAGAGACAGGGTATCACTGAAGCTTTCTTT
V gene: TRBV12-3/TRBV12-4; clone size: .; D gene: .; CDR3 length: 15; J gene: TRBJ2-6; CDR3 protein: CASSHGQPGANVLTF; CDR3 DNA: TGTGCCAGCAGTCACGGACAGCCCGGGGCCAACGTCCTGACTTTC
V gene: TRBV9; clone size: .; D gene: TRBD2; CDR3 length: 14; J gene: TRBJ2-2; CDR3 protein: CASSVLAATGELFF; CDR3 DNA: TGTGCCAGCAGCGTTCTAGCGGCCACCGGGGAGCTGTTTTTT
V gene: TRBV12-3/TRBV12-4; clone size: .; D gene: .; CDR3 length: 16; J gene: TRBJ2-2; CDR3 protein: CASSPWGSGNIGELFF; CDR3 DNA: TGTGCCAGCAGCCCCTGGGGTAGCGGAAATATCGGGGAGCTGTTTTTT
V gene: TRBV29-1; clone size: few; D gene: TRBD2; CDR3 length: 13; J gene: TRBJ2-7; CDR3 protein: CSVDDGGTFEQYF; CDR3 DNA: TGCAGCGTTGATGACGGGGGGACGTTCGAGCAGTACTTC
V gene: TRBV3-1; clone size: few; D gene: .; CDR3 length: 13; J gene: TRBJ2-7; CDR3 protein: CASSQSLFYEQYF; CDR3 DNA: TGTGCCAGCAGCCAGAGCCTTTTCTACGAGCAGTACTTC
V gene: TRBV12-3/TRBV12-4; clone size: few; D gene: TRBD1; CDR3 length: 14; J gene: TRBJ1-2; CDR3 protein: CASSLVGTDYGYTF; CDR3 DNA: TGTGCCAGCAGTTTAGTCGGGACAGACTATGGCTACACCTTC
V gene: TRBV3-1; clone size: few; D gene: TRBD2; CDR3 length: 18; J gene: TRBJ2-7; CDR3 protein: CASSQETPGAGISYEQYF; CDR3 DNA: TGTGCCAGCAGCCAAGAGACGCCCGGAGCGGGAATCTCCTACGAGCAGTACTTC
V gene: TRBV7-9; clone size: .; D gene: .; CDR3 length: 13; J gene: TRBJ2-1; CDR3 protein: CASSLPESNEQFF; CDR3 DNA: TGTGCCAGCAGCTTACCCGAGTCGAATGAGCAGTTCTTC
V gene: TRBV27; clone size: .; D gene: .; CDR3 length: 14; J gene: TRBJ2-7; CDR3 protein: CASSGGTDLYEQYF; CDR3 DNA: TGTGCCAGCAGTGGAGGGACAGACCTTTACGAGCAGTACTTC
V gene: TRBV6-6; clone size: .; D gene: TRBD1; CDR3 length: 15; J gene: TRBJ1-2; CDR3 protein: CASSYQSDREKGYTF; CDR3 DNA: TGTGCCAGCAGTTACCAGTCGGACAGGGAGAAAGGCTACACCTTC
V gene: TRBV6-5; clone size: .; D gene: .; CDR3 length: 15; J gene: TRBJ1-3; CDR3 protein: CASSYSQGRGNTIYF; CDR3 DNA: TGTGCCAGCAGTTACTCCCAGGGGAGGGGAAACACCATATATTTT
V gene: TRBV29-1; clone size: .; D gene: TRBD1; CDR3 length: 13; J gene: TRBJ2-7; CDR3 protein: CSVSRDRIYEQYF; CDR3 DNA: TGCAGCGTATCCCGGGACAGGATTTACGAGCAGTACTTC
V gene: TRBV7-9; clone size: .; D gene: .; CDR3 length: 14; J gene: TRBJ1-2; CDR3 protein: CASSSGAGVYGYTF; CDR3 DNA: TGTGCCAGCAGCTCCGGGGCGGGGGTCTATGGCTACACCTTC
V gene: TRBV7-2; clone size: .; D gene: TRBD1; CDR3 length: 16; J gene: TRBJ1-1; CDR3 protein: CASSPGTGGAWTEAFF; CDR3 DNA: TGTGCCAGCAGCCCAGGGACAGGGGGCGCTTGGACTGAAGCTTTCTTT
V gene: TRBV4-2; clone size: .; D gene: .; CDR3 length: 16; J gene: TRBJ2-7; CDR3 protein: CASSPSPGPPEYEQYF; CDR3 DNA: TGTGCCAGCAGCCCAAGTCCGGGACCCCCCGAATACGAGCAGTACTTC
V gene: TRBV6-6; clone size: .; D gene: TRBD2; CDR3 length: 19; J gene: TRBJ2-3; CDR3 protein: CASSYSTHRLAGVTDTQYF; CDR3 DNA: TGTGCCAGCAGTTACTCGACTCACAGACTAGCGGGAGTCACAGATACGCAGTATTTT
V gene: TRBV24-1; clone size: few; D gene: TRBD1; CDR3 length: 13; J gene: TRBJ1-1; CDR3 protein: CATRGTENTEAFF; CDR3 DNA: TGTGCCACCCGCGGGACAGAGAACACTGAAGCTTTCTTT
V gene: TRBV12-3/TRBV12-4; clone size: few; D gene: .; CDR3 length: 14; J gene: TRBJ2-1; CDR3 protein: CASSFPPPKDEQFF; CDR3 DNA: TGTGCCAGCAGTTTTCCCCCGCCGAAGGATGAGCAGTTCTTC
V gene: TRBV28; clone size: .; D gene: .; CDR3 length: 16; J gene: TRBJ2-1; CDR3 protein: CASSNPTRSSYNEQFF; CDR3 DNA: TGTGCCAGCAGTAACCCGACGAGAAGCTCCTACAATGAGCAGTTCTTC
V gene: TRBV5-1; clone size: .; D gene: .; CDR3 length: 14; J gene: TRBJ2-1; CDR3 protein: CASSWGAQHNEQFF; CDR3 DNA: TGCGCCAGCAGCTGGGGGGCCCAACACAATGAGCAGTTCTTC
V gene: TRBV6-2/TRBV6-3; clone size: .; D gene: .; CDR3 length: 12; J gene: TRBJ2-2; CDR3 protein: CASNLPPGELFF; CDR3 DNA: TGTGCCAGCAACCTCCCGCCCGGGGAGCTGTTTTTT
V gene: TRBV29-1; clone size: few; D gene: .; CDR3 length: 15; J gene: TRBJ1-1; CDR3 protein: CSVVGSGEGYTEAFF; CDR3 DNA: TGCAGCGTTGTTGGGTCAGGGGAAGGGTACACTGAAGCTTTCTTT
V gene: TRBV6-2/TRBV6-3; clone size: .; D gene: .; CDR3 length: 15; J gene: TRBJ1-1; CDR3 protein: CASSYSGQLNTEAFF; CDR3 DNA: TGTGCCAGCAGTTACTCTGGGCAGCTTAACACTGAAGCTTTCTTT
V gene: TRBV13; clone size: few; D gene: .; CDR3 length: 14; J gene: TRBJ1-3; CDR3 protein: CASSSIFGGNTIYF; CDR3 DNA: TGTGCCAGCAGCTCCATCTTCGGTGGAAACACCATATATTTT
V gene: TRBV5-1; clone size: .; D gene: TRBD1; CDR3 length: 14; J gene: TRBJ2-7; CDR3 protein: CASSLTGGTYEQYF; CDR3 DNA: TGCGCCAGCAGCTTAACAGGGGGGACCTACGAGCAGTACTTC
V gene: TRBV2; clone size: few; D gene: TRBD1; CDR3 length: 15; J gene: TRBJ2-5; CDR3 protein: CASFSGQGHQETQYF; CDR3 DNA: TGTGCCAGCTTTTCTGGACAGGGGCATCAAGAGACCCAGTACTTC
V gene: TRBV3-1; clone size: .; D gene: .; CDR3 length: 15; J gene: TRBJ1-2; CDR3 protein: CASSALPSADYGYTF; CDR3 DNA: TGTGCCAGCAGCGCATTGCCGTCAGCCGACTATGGCTACACCTTC
V gene: TRBV2; clone size: .; D gene: .; CDR3 length: 13; J gene: TRBJ2-3; CDR3 protein: CASRETQRDTQYF; CDR3 DNA: TGTGCCAGCAGGGAAACACAGAGAGATACGCAGTATTTT
V gene: TRBV7-9; clone size: .; D gene: TRBD1; CDR3 length: 15; J gene: TRBJ2-1; CDR3 protein: CASSLGTGERNEQFF; CDR3 DNA: TGTGCCAGCAGCTTAGGGACAGGGGAGCGCAATGAGCAGTTCTTC
V gene: TRBV9; clone size: .; D gene: TRBD1; CDR3 length: 15; J gene: TRBJ1-2; CDR3 protein: CASSVPGQGANGYTF; CDR3 DNA: TGTGCCAGCAGCGTCCCGGGACAGGGGGCTAACGGCTACACCTTC
V gene: TRBV5-4; clone size: .; D gene: .; CDR3 length: 16; J gene: TRBJ2-7; CDR3 protein: CASSLGRTSLSYEQYF; CDR3 DNA: TGTGCCAGCAGCTTGGGGCGAACTTCTTTATCCTACGAGCAGTACTTC
V gene: TRBV7-3; clone size: .; D gene: .; CDR3 length: 13; J gene: TRBJ1-1; CDR3 protein: CASSLELNTEAFF; CDR3 DNA: TGTGCCAGCAGCTTAGAGTTGAACACTGAAGCTTTCTTT
V gene: TRBV20-1; clone size: .; D gene: TRBD2; CDR3 length: 14; J gene: TRBJ2-7; CDR3 protein: CSAPGLAGWNEQYF; CDR3 DNA: TGCAGTGCCCCCGGACTAGCGGGATGGAACGAGCAGTACTTC
V gene: TRBV20-1; clone size: many; D gene: TRBD1; CDR3 length: 12; J gene: TRBJ1-2; CDR3 protein: CSAPGQNYGYTF; CDR3 DNA: TGCAGTGCACCGGGACAGAACTATGGCTACACCTTC
V gene: TRBV7-3; clone size: .; D gene: .; CDR3 length: 16; J gene: TRBJ2-1; CDR3 protein: CASSFSAGASYNEQFF; CDR3 DNA: TGTGCCAGCAGCTTTAGTGCGGGGGCCTCCTATAATGAGCAGTTCTTC
V gene: TRBV7-9; clone size: .; D gene: .; CDR3 length: 14; J gene: TRBJ2-1; CDR3 protein: CASSFGTKHNEQFF; CDR3 DNA: TGTGCCAGCAGCTTCGGGACAAAACACAATGAGCAGTTCTTC